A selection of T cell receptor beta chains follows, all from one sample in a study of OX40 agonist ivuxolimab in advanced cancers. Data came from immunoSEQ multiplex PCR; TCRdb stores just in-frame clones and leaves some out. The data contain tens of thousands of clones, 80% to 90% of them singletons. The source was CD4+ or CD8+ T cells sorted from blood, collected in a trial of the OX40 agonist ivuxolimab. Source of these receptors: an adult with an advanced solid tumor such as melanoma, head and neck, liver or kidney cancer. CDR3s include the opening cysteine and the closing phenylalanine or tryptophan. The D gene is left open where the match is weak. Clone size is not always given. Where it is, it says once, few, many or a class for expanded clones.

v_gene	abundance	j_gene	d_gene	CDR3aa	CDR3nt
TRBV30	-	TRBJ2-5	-	CAWRDRGQETQYF	TGTGCCTGGAGAGATAGGGGGCAAGAGACCCAGTACTTC
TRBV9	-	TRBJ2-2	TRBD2	CASEAGGETGELFF	TGTGCCAGCGAGGCGGGAGGAGAGACCGGGGAGCTGTTTTTT
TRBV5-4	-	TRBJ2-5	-	CASSLVHLEETQYF	TGTGCCAGCAGCTTGGTACACCTAGAAGAGACCCAGTACTTC
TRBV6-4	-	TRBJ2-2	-	CASSRGMDTGELFF	TGTGCCAGCAGCAGGGGCATGGACACCGGGGAGCTGTTTTTT
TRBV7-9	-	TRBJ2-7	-	CASSSPATYEQYF	TGTGCCAGCAGCTCCCCAGCGACCTACGAGCAGTACTTC
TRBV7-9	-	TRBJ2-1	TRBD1	CASSLEGTGQFF	TGTGCCAGCAGCTTAGAGGGGACAGGGCAGTTCTTC
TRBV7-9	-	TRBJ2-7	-	CASSSSTVYEQYF	TGTGCCAGCAGCTCATCAACAGTCTACGAGCAGTACTTC
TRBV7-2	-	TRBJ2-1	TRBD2	CASSLLAGLSYNEQFF	TGTGCCAGCAGCTTATTAGCGGGGCTCTCCTACAATGAGCAGTTCTTC
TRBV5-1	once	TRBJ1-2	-	CASSLDLRLQVGYTF	TGCGCCAGCAGCTTGGATCTACGGCTCCAGGTTGGCTACACCTTC
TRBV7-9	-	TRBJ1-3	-	CASSIKNSGNTIYF	TGTGCCAGCAGTATCAAAAACTCTGGAAACACCATATATTTT
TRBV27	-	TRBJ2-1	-	CASSVKAGGAEQFF	TGTGCCAGCAGTGTCAAAGCGGGTGGGGCGGAGCAGTTCTTC
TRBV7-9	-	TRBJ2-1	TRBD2	CASSLVAGVTYNEQFF	TGTGCCAGCAGCTTAGTAGCGGGAGTGACCTACAATGAGCAGTTCTTC
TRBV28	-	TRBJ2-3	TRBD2	CASSYTSGNTDTQYF	TGTGCCAGCAGTTATACGAGCGGGAACACAGATACGCAGTATTTT
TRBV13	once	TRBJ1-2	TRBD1	CASSPSFSGQNSNYGYTF	TGTGCCAGCAGCCCTAGCTTCTCGGGACAGAACAGTAACTATGGCTACACCTTC
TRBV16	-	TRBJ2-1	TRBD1	CASSQGQGNGEQFF	TGTGCCAGCAGCCAAGGACAGGGGAATGGTGAGCAGTTCTTC
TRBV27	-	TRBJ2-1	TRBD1	CASSPAGTGLNPFF	TGTGCCAGCAGTCCCGCGGGGACAGGGCTGAACCCGTTCTTC
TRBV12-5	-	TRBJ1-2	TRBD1	CASGLSTGARGYTF	TGTGCTAGTGGTTTAAGTACAGGGGCTAGGGGCTACACCTTC
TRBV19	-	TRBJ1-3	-	CASSVTGHGNTIYF	TGTGCCAGTAGTGTGACAGGACATGGAAACACCATATATTTT
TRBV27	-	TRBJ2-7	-	CASSQGYEQYF	TGTGCCAGCAGCCAGGGTTACGAGCAGTACTTC
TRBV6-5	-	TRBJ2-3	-	CASSYGLAADTQYF	TGTGCCAGCAGTTACGGGCTAGCAGCAGATACGCAGTATTTT
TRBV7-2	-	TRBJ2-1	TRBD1	CASSLARDRSQFF	TGTGCCAGCAGCTTAGCCCGGGACAGGTCGCAGTTCTTC
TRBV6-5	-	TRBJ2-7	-	CASSDPGAFYEQYF	TGTGCCAGCAGTGATCCAGGAGCTTTTTATGAGCAGTACTTC
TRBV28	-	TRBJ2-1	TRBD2	CASSSGLAASGQFF	TGTGCCAGCAGTTCGGGACTAGCGGCGAGCGGGCAGTTCTTC
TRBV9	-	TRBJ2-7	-	CASSVGGGVNEQYF	TGTGCCAGCAGCGTAGGCGGGGGCGTAAACGAGCAGTACTTC
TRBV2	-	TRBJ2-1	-	CASPRGSEQFF	TGTGCCAGCCCTCGAGGCAGTGAGCAGTTCTTC
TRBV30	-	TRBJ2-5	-	CAWSVRQVLETQYF	TGTGCCTGGAGTGTACGGCAGGTGCTTGAGACCCAGTACTTC
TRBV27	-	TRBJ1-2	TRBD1	CASSPSVRGLGYTF	TGTGCCAGCAGTCCATCGGTAAGGGGGCTTGGCTACACCTTC
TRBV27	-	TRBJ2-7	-	CASKRGSYEQYF	TGTGCCAGCAAGAGGGGGTCGTACGAGCAGTACTTC
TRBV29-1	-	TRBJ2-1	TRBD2	CSVGASGTNEQFF	TGCAGCGTTGGGGCTAGCGGGACAAATGAGCAGTTCTTC
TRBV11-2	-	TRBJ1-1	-	CASSLPQGGTEAFF	TGTGCCAGCAGCTTACCTCAGGGAGGCACTGAAGCTTTCTTT
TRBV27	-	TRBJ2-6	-	CASMSYGGSGANVLTF	TGTGCCAGCATGTCGTATGGCGGCTCTGGGGCCAACGTCCTGACTTTC
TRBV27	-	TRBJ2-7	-	CASKQGPPYEQYF	TGTGCCAGCAAGCAGGGGCCCCCGTACGAGCAGTACTTC
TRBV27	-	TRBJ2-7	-	CASSLNRAGYEQYF	TGTGCCAGCAGTTTAAACAGGGCGGGCTACGAGCAGTACTTC
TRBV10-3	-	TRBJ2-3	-	CAISESRSDTQYF	TGTGCCATCAGTGAGTCGAGGTCAGATACGCAGTATTTT
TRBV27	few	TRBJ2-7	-	CASSPSSPYEQYF	TGTGCCAGCAGTCCGTCGTCTCCCTACGAGCAGTACTTC
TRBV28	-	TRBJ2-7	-	CASSLESEQYF	TGTGCCAGCAGTTTAGAGTCCGAGCAGTACTTC
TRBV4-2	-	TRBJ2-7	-	CASSQDAPYEQYF	TGTGCCAGCAGCCAAGATGCGCCTTACGAGCAGTACTTC
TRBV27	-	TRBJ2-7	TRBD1	CASTPWQGAAYEQYF	TGTGCCAGCACCCCCTGGCAGGGGGCGGCCTACGAGCAGTACTTC
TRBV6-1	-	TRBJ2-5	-	CASSENIRVGETQYF	TGTGCCAGCAGCGAAAATATCAGGGTCGGTGAGACCCAGTACTTC
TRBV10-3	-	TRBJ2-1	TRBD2	CAISDPRGTSSYNEQFF	TGTGCCATCAGTGATCCGAGGGGGACTAGCAGCTACAATGAGCAGTTCTTC
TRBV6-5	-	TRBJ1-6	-	CASSYSIRGMSSPLHF	TGTGCCAGCAGTTACTCGATTAGGGGGATGAGCTCACCCCTCCACTTT
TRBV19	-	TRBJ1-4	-	CASKGWLANEKLFF	TGTGCCAGTAAGGGGTGGCTCGCTAATGAAAAACTGTTTTTT
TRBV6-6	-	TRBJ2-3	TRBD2	CASKHPTSGYTDTQYF	TGTGCCAGCAAACACCCGACTAGCGGATACACAGATACGCAGTATTTT
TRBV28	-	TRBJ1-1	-	CASSLWVGEAFF	TGTGCCAGCAGTTTATGGGTCGGGGAAGCTTTCTTT
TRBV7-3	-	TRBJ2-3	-	CASSFTGGQDTQYF	TGTGCCAGCAGCTTCACAGGAGGGCAAGATACGCAGTATTTT
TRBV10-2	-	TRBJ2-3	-	CASSNADTQYF	TGCGCCAGCAGTAACGCAGATACGCAGTATTTT
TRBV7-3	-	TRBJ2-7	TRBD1	CASSAQGPSYEQYF	TGTGCCAGCAGCGCACAGGGGCCCTCCTACGAGCAGTACTTC
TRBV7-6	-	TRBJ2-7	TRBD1	CASSFDRGWGEQYF	TGTGCCAGCAGTTTCGACAGGGGTTGGGGAGAGCAGTACTTC
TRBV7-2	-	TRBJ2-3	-	CASALLADTQYF	TGTGCCAGCGCACTCCTTGCGGATACGCAGTATTTT
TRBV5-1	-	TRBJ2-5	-	CASSWTPQETQYF	TGCGCCAGCAGCTGGACCCCCCAAGAGACCCAGTACTTC
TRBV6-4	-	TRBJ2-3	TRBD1	CASSDSPGQGADTQYF	TGTGCCAGCAGTGACTCTCCGGGACAGGGCGCAGATACGCAGTATTTT
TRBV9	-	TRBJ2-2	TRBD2	CASSYSGTIAGELFF	TGTGCCAGCAGCTATAGCGGGACTATCGCCGGGGAGCTGTTTTTT
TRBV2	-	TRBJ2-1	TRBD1	CASSEPRTGVNNEQFF	TGTGCCAGCAGTGAACCACGGACAGGGGTGAACAATGAGCAGTTCTTC
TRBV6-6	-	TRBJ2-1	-	CASSYSSSGFSNEQFF	TGTGCCAGCAGTTACTCTTCTTCGGGGTTCAGCAATGAGCAGTTCTTC
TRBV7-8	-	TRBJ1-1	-	CASSLWGRTGNTEAFF	TGTGCCAGCAGCTTATGGGGAAGGACGGGAAACACTGAAGCTTTCTTT